What follows are 30 T cell receptor beta chains derived from one specimen sequenced in a study of follicular helper T cells after annual influenza vaccination. Described time point: 2014-2015 season, pre-vaccination. Sequenced by immunoSEQ multiplex PCR; TCRdb stores in-frame clones only, minus some. The data hold approximately 30,000 clones, with approximately 80% observed a single time. The sequencing here drew on CXCR5+ CD38- circulating T follicular helper cells from blood, taken on the day of influenza vaccination. The sample's subset: circulating Tfh, non-naive CD4+CXCR5+PD-1+ (ICOS+CD38+ or ICOS-CD38-). Receptors originate from an adult who received the influenza vaccine.

The gene calls are TRBV15 and TRBJ2-3; 9 bases are a match to TRBD2. V trimming: 5 bases; J trimming: 2 bases; junction bases outside the gene matches: 8. This CDR3 is built from 16 residues. Germline V CDR1 and CDR2: LNHNV, YYDKDF (reference sequence). The CDR3 here is CATSGIAGANTDTQYF. The CDR3 DNA reads TGTGCCACCAGCGGGATAGCGGGAGCGAACACAGATACGCAGTATTTT.

V gene TRBV5-1 combines with J gene TRBJ1-6; 7 positions match TRBD1. Germline values: CDR1 SGHRS, CDR2 YFSETQ. J lost 10 bases, V lost 4 bases, and 11 bases had no gene match. The length of the CDR3 is 15 residues. The chain's CDR3 is CASSPTSGGLSPLHF. CDR3 coding DNA: TGCGCCAGCAGCCCGACATCAGGGGGATTGTCACCCCTCCACTTT.

The chain carries TRBV7-9 and TRBJ1-5, with 8 bases that match TRBD1. Germline V gives CDR1 SEHNR, CDR2 FQNEAQ (reference sequence). The V gene end was trimmed by 5 bases and the J gene end by 2 bases; junction bases not matched to a gene: 2. The CDR3 sequence is 14 residues long. The CDR3 spells CASSPQGGNQPQHF. The CDR3 DNA sequence: TGTGCCAGCAGCCCACAGGGGGGCAATCAGCCCCAGCATTTT.

This chain uses TRBV2 with TRBJ2-7, with D perhaps TRBD2 (5 bases). This CDR3 contains 13 residues. V was trimmed by 7 bases and J by 6 bases, leaving 16 bases between them. CDR1 and CDR2 (germline): SNHLY, FYNNEI. For the CDR3, the DNA is TGTGCCAGCAAGAGGCGGGTGACCGGCGAGCAGTACTTC. As protein: CASKRRVTGEQYF.

This chain uses TRBV5-4 with TRBJ2-2; 11 bases map to TRBD2. This CDR3 contains 16 residues. V lost 2 bases and J lost 8; bases outside the gene matches: 8. CDR1 is SGHNT and CDR2 is YYREEE in the germline V gene (reference sequence). The CDR3 bases are TGTGCCAGCAGCTTTCCGACTAGCGGGACCATGGGGGAGCTGTTTTTT. Protein: CASSFPTSGTMGELFF.

This sequence joins TRBV27 and TRBJ2-7; D is ambiguous. Trimming took off 5 bases at V and 6 bases at J, with 20 bases between the two ends. This CDR3 spans 15 amino acids. The germline CDR1 and CDR2 sequences are MNHEY and SMNVEV (reference sequence). The CDR3 sequence: CASSPWASPPLEQYF. CDR3 DNA sequence: TGTGCCAGCAGTCCTTGGGCCTCACCCCCCCTCGAGCAGTACTTC.

The rearrangement uses TRBV9 and TRBJ1-3, with 7 bases that match TRBD1. The CDR3 sequence is 16 residues long. J was trimmed by 2 bases and V by 0 bases; bases with no gene match: 5. Germline lookup yields CDR1 SGDLS and CDR2 YYNGEE. CDR3 protein: CASSVAHTGAGNTIYF. CDR3 bases: TGTGCCAGCAGCGTAGCTCATACAGGGGCTGGAAACACCATATATTTT.

V gene TRBV5-1 combines with J gene TRBJ1-1; D uncertain. V lost 3 bases to trimming and J lost 1 base, with 4 bases between them. Looked up from germline, CDR1 is SGHRS and CDR2 is YFSETQ. The CDR3 contains 12 residues. The chain's CDR3 is CASSSRNTEAFF. The CDR3 DNA reads TGCGCCAGCAGCTCCAGGAACACTGAAGCTTTCTTT.

The rearrangement joins TRBV5-1 to TRBJ2-5; 9 positions match TRBD1. CDR1 is SGHRS, CDR2 YFSETQ, per germline. Losses at the gene ends were 3 bases for V and 4 bases for J; bases not matched to a gene: 4. The CDR3 runs to 14 residues. The CDR3: CASSSTGGGETQYF. CDR3 nucleotides: TGCGCCAGCAGCTCGACAGGGGGTGGAGAGACCCAGTACTTC.

To note about this clone: At one end the junction does not follow the germline gene, possibly because of a read error. V gene TRBV7-7 combines with J gene TRBJ2-2; D is perhaps TRBD2 (6 bases). From germline, CDR1 is SSHAT and CDR2 FNYEAQ (reference sequence). The CDR3 has 14 amino acids. The CDR3 loop is CASSLASGDGELFF. CDR3 sequence (DNA): TGTGCTAGCAGCTTAGCCTCGGGGGATGGGGAGCTGTTTTTT. Using reference TRBV7-7 and TRBJ2-2 for the parts outside the CDR3, the full variable domain is GAGVSQSPRYKVTKRGQDVTLRCDPISSHATLYWYQQALGQGPEFLTYFNYEAQPDKSGLPSDRFSAERPEGSISTLTIQRTEQRDSAMYRCASSLASGDGELFFGEGSRLTVL.

Only a few counts were recorded for this clone. This chain connects TRBV7-6 to TRBJ2-3; 10 nucleotides match TRBD1. The length of the CDR3 is 17 residues. Germline V CDR1 and CDR2: SGHVS, FNYEAQ. V shed 5 bases, J shed 3 bases, and the junction held 11 bases outside the gene matches. The CDR3 loop reads CASSPSPGQGLTDTQYF. The CDR3 nucleotides read TGTGCCAGCAGCCCAAGCCCGGGACAGGGGTTGACAGATACGCAGTATTTT.

The V and J genes are TRBV5-6 and TRBJ1-2; no firm D call. CDR3 length: 14 residues. V gave up 3 bases and J gave up 6 bases, with 15 bases separating them. The germline V gene encodes CDR1 SGHDT and CDR2 YYEEEE. The CDR3 DNA reads TGTGCCAGCAGCTCCCAATCGGTGCGGGATGGCTACACCTTC. The encoded protein is CASSSQSVRDGYTF.

For this clone: Compared with germline, one end of the junction differs, possibly owing to a read error. The V gene is TRBV7-7, the J gene TRBJ1-5; D uncertain. This CDR3 is built from 14 residues. In germline, CDR1 is SSHAT, CDR2 FNYEAQ (reference sequence). DNA for the CDR3: TGTGCTAGCAGGTTACAGTTATTAATCATGGCCCAGCATTTT. This gives the protein CASRLQLLIMAQHF.

The gene calls are TRBV6-1 and TRBJ1-6; tentatively, D is TRBD1 (6 bases). The germline V gene encodes CDR1 MNHNS and CDR2 SASEGT. The CDR3 spans 14 residues. V was clipped by 8 bases and J by 12 bases, with 20 bases between them. In DNA form, the CDR3 reads TGTGCCAGCGGTAGAGACAGGAGCATTCAACCCCTCCACTTT. Translating gives CASGRDRSIQPLHF.

This chain connects TRBV5-1 to TRBJ1-3; perhaps TRBD1 as D (6 bases). Germline V CDR1 and CDR2: SGHRS, YFSETQ. The germline V and J ends were trimmed by 4 bases and 0 bases, with 11 bases remaining between them. This CDR3 is built from 15 residues. The CDR3 loop is CASSEGGLSGNTIYF. In DNA, the CDR3 is TGCGCCAGCAGCGAGGGGGGGCTCTCTGGAAACACCATATATTTT. The entire variable domain, with the rest obtained from reference TRBV5-1 and TRBJ1-3, is as follows: KAGVTQTPRYLIKTRGQQVTLSCSPISGHRSVSWYQQTPGQGLQFLFEYFSETQRNKGNFPGRFSGRQFSNSRSEMNVSTLELGDSALYLCASSEGGLSGNTIYFGEGSWLTVV.

The V gene is TRBV28, the J gene TRBJ2-3; D may be TRBD2 (5 bases). Germline V lookup: CDR1 MDHEN, CDR2 SYDVKM. Trimming cost V 6 bases and J 1 base, with 20 bases left between them. The CDR3 spans 17 residues. Here the CDR3 DNA reads TGTGCCAGCAGAACCCGAGGGTGGTCAGGAGGCACAGATACGCAGTATTTT. This sequence encodes CASRTRGWSGGTDTQYF.

CDR3 in DNA: TGTGCCAGTAGCGCGGACAGCGTTTATCGTGAGCAGTTCTTC. Its protein product is CASSADSVYREQFF. The chain is built from TRBV19 and TRBJ2-1; tentatively, D is TRBD1 (6 bases). This CDR3 is 14 amino acids long. Germline V gives CDR1 LNHDA, CDR2 SQIVND (reference sequence). Trimming took 6 bases from V and 9 from J, leaving 18 bases between them.

The chain recombines TRBV9 with TRBJ1-4; 10 positions agree with TRBD1. V shed 0 bases and J 8 bases; nucleotides not matched to a gene: 7. CDR3 size: 16 residues. Germline V gene lookup returns CDR1 SGDLS and CDR2 YYNGEE. The CDR3 spells CASSVGVRDRGEKLFF. CDR3 in DNA: TGTGCCAGCAGCGTAGGGGTTCGGGACAGGGGCGAAAAACTGTTTTTT.

The chain is built from TRBV7-2 and TRBJ2-1; 7 nucleotides line up with TRBD2. With 3 bases clipped from V and 5 bases from J, the junction kept 7 bases outside the gene matches. This CDR3 is 15 amino acids long. CDR1 and CDR2 (germline): SGHTA, FQGNSA. This CDR3 is CASSFAQTSNNEQFF. CDR3 DNA sequence: TGTGCCAGCAGCTTTGCACAGACTAGCAACAATGAGCAGTTCTTC.

The chain carries TRBV12-5 and TRBJ1-2; weak D call: TRBD1 (6 bases). Trimming cost V 4 bases and J 7 bases, with 16 bases left between them. Germline-derived CDR1 and CDR2 are LGHNT and FRNRAP. The CDR3 is made up of 14 amino acids. DNA for the CDR3: TGTGCTAGTGGTTGGCTAACAGGGAGGGTTGGCTACACCTTC. This sequence encodes CASGWLTGRVGYTF. Full variable domain (rest looked up from reference TRBV12-5 and TRBJ1-2): DARVTQTPRHKVTEMGQEVTMRCQPILGHNTVFWYRQTMMQGLELLAYFRNRAPLDDSGMPKDRFSAEMPDATLATLKIQPSEPRDSAVYFCASGWLTGRVGYTFGSGTRLTVV.

V and J are TRBV25-1 and TRBJ2-2; 11 bases are shared with TRBD1. After removal of 9 bases from V and 5 bases from J, the junction contained 5 bases not matched to a gene. Germline V gene lookup returns CDR1 MGHDK and CDR2 SYGVNS. CDR3 length: 14 amino acids. The CDR3 nucleotides read TGTGCCAGTATGGACAGGGGGCAAACCGGGGAGCTGTTTTTT. Translated: CASMDRGQTGELFF.

This clone was counted a single time. A read error is likely, as this CDR3 ends without the conserved phenylalanine or tryptophan. Because the CDR3's place on the DNA is in doubt, the DNA is left out and the CDR3 is given as listed by TCRdb. The CDR3 loop reads CASSLGQGREIL. This rearrangement joins TRBV7-9 to TRBJ1-1; the table's D call, TRBD1, was not checked against the DNA. The CDR3 is 12 residues long, counting both termini. The germline gives CDR1 SEHNR, CDR2 FQNEAQ (reference sequence).

The CDR3 DNA sequence: TGTGCCAGCAGCTTAGACGGCGGGAGGGCCAGGGAGACCCAGTACTTC. Residues: CASSLDGGRARETQYF. The chain employs TRBV7-2 and TRBJ2-5, with 9 bases identical to TRBD2. The germline V gene has CDR1 SGHTA and CDR2 FQGNSA. With V trimmed by 1 base and J by 5 bases, 8 bases remained unmatched. The length of the CDR3 is 16 residues.

This sequence joins TRBV19 and TRBJ1-6, with a weak D call TRBD1 (5 bases). V shed 5 bases and J shed 1 base, with 12 bases lying between them. This CDR3 contains 16 residues. The germline gives CDR1 LNHDA, CDR2 SQIVND (reference sequence). This CDR3 is CASSARDGSYNSPLHF. CDR3 nucleotide sequence: TGTGCCAGTAGTGCCAGGGATGGATCCTATAATTCACCCCTCCACTTT.

The sample holds one count of this clone. The V gene is TRBV4-1, the J gene TRBJ1-4, with TRBD1 matching over 8 bases. Germline-derived CDR1 and CDR2 are MGHRA and YSYEKL. The CDR3 is made up of 15 amino acids. V dropped 3 bases and J dropped 6; count of bases not matched to a gene: 6. The CDR3 bases are TGCGCCAGCAGCCAGGCAGGGGGCGCGGATGAAAAACTGTTTTTT. Protein sequence: CASSQAGGADEKLFF.

The chain employs TRBV7-9 and TRBJ1-1; D ambiguous. The V gene lost 1 base and the J gene lost 11 bases, with 14 bases spanning the gap. The CDR3 runs to 13 residues. Per the germline V gene, CDR1 is SEHNR and CDR2 is FQNEAQ (reference sequence). The CDR3 region is CASSLVSVSGAFF. For the CDR3, the DNA is TGTGCCAGCAGCTTAGTTTCGGTTTCGGGGGCTTTCTTT.

V and J are TRBV11-1 and TRBJ2-6, with D maybe TRBD1 (5 bases). The germline gives CDR1 SGHAT, CDR2 FQDESV (reference sequence). V lost 2 bases and J lost 0, with 14 bases in between. The CDR3 spans 18 residues. The CDR3 reads CASSLTLTRASGANVLTF. The DNA of the CDR3 is TGTGCCAGCAGCTTAACCCTTACCAGGGCCTCTGGGGCCAACGTCCTGACTTTC.

The genes are TRBV28 and TRBJ2-7, with TRBD2 matching over 8 bases. The CDR3 covers 16 residues. Germline lookup yields CDR1 MDHEN and CDR2 SYDVKM. J lost 1 base, V lost 6 bases, and 11 bases had no gene match. In nucleotides, the CDR3 is TGTGCCAGCAGCAACCCCGAGCGGGGGTCTTCCTACGAGCAGTACTTC. Amino acid sequence: CASSNPERGSSYEQYF.

The V call is TRBV29-1, the J call TRBJ1-1; 8 bases map to TRBD1. V lost 7 bases, J lost 6 bases, and 16 bases stayed unmatched. This CDR3 is built from 15 residues. Per the germline V gene, CDR1 is SQVTM and CDR2 is ANQGSEA. The CDR3 DNA sequence: TGCAGCGCCCGGGGCAGGGGGCCCTTAAGGCCTGAAGCTTTCTTT. This encodes CSARGRGPLRPEAFF.

The genes are TRBV5-6 and TRBJ1-3; tentative D call: TRBD1 (6 bases). The CDR3 runs to 16 residues. The germline V gene has CDR1 SGHDT and CDR2 YYEEEE. Trimming left V 2 bases short and J 3 bases short, with 15 bases between. The CDR3 sequence: CASSLVAGGRGNTIYF. CDR3 nucleotide sequence: TGTGCCAGCAGCTTAGTCGCGGGGGGCCGTGGAAACACCATATATTTT.